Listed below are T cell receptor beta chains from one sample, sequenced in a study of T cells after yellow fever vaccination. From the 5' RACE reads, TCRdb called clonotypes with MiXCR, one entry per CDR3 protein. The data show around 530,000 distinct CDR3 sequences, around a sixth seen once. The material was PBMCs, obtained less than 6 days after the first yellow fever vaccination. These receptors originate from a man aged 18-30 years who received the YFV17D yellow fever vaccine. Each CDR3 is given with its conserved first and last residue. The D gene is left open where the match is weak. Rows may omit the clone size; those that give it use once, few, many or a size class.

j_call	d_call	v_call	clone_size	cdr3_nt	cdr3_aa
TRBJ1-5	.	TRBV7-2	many	TGTGCCAGCAGCTACTCGGGATATAGCAATCAGCCCCAGCATTTT	CASSYSGYSNQPQHF
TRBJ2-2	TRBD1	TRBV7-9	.	TGTGCCAGCAGCTTATCAGGGGGCATGGACACCGGGGAGCTGTTTTTT	CASSLSGGMDTGELFF
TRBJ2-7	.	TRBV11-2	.	TGTGCCAGCAGGCGACCGACCGGGGAGCAGTACTTC	CASRRPTGEQYF
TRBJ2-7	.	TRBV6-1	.	TGTGCCAGCAACGGACCCTACTACGAGCAGTACTTC	CASNGPYYEQYF
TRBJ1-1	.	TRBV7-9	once	TGTGCCAGCAGCTTAGGGGGGCCAAACTTGAACACTGAAGCTTTCTTT	CASSLGGPNLNTEAFF
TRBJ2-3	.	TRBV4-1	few	TGCGCCAGCAGCCAAGGGTGGATGGGGACAAATAAGTATTTT	CASSQGWMGTNKYF
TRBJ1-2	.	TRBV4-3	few	TGCGCCAGCAGCCAAGATTTCCCGTGGGGTGGCTACACCTTC	CASSQDFPWGGYTF
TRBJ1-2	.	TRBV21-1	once	TGTGCCAGCAACCTCGACAGGCAAGCTAACTATGGCTACACCTTC	CASNLDRQANYGYTF
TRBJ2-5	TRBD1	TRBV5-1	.	TGCGCCAGCAGCGGGGGACAGGGAGAGACCCAGTACTTC	CASSGGQGETQYF
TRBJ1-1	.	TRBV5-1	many	TGCGCCAGCGGAAAAACAGGACAGAACACTGAAGCTTTCTTT	CASGKTGQNTEAFF
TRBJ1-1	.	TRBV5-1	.	TGCGCCAGCAGCGCGGACAGATTGAACACTGAAGCTTTCTTT	CASSADRLNTEAFF
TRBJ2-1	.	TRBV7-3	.	TGTGCCAGCAGCCTCCGGGACAAAGGAAATGAGCAGTTCTTC	CASSLRDKGNEQFF